Presented here are 19 T cell receptor beta chains from one specimen sequenced in a study of blood T cell repertoires in COVID-19. Profiled with immunoSEQ multiplex PCR; TCRdb holds only in-frame clones, not every one. The table shows 100,000 to 150,000 clones, with around 76% occurring only once. Source material: peripheral blood. These receptors all come from a man in his 70s with acute or convalescent COVID-19.

The V call is TRBV5-1, the J call TRBJ2-2, with 8 bases matching TRBD1. The germline V gene has CDR1 SGHRS and CDR2 YFSETQ. The V and J ends lost 4 bases and 0 bases, in that order; junction bases with no gene match: 5. The CDR3 has 16 residues. CDR3 sequence reads: CASSLRQGTNTGELFF. The CDR3 bases are TGCGCCAGCAGCCTCCGACAGGGGACGAACACCGGGGAGCTGTTTTTT.

This clone was recorded only once. The chain joins TRBV5-1 to TRBJ2-7; perhaps TRBD1 as D (6 bases). Germline CDR1 is SGHRS and CDR2 is YFSETQ. This CDR3 has 15 residues. The V and J ends lost 4 bases and 3 bases respectively, with 17 bases between them. The CDR3 nucleotides read TGCGCCAGCAGCCGCGCTGGGTGGACAGACTACGAGCAGTACTTC. This gives the protein CASSRAGWTDYEQYF.

The chain links TRBV5-4 to TRBJ2-3; unclear D gene. CDR1 and CDR2 from the germline V gene are SGHNT and YYREEE (reference sequence). CDR3 length equals 14 residues. With 3 bases removed from V and 6 bases from J, the gap between germline ends came to 14 bases. In nucleotides, the CDR3 is TGTGCCAGCAGCTCCACAGCCGCAGACGATACGCAGTATTTT. Its protein is CASSSTAADDTQYF.

The V and J genes are TRBV7-9 and TRBJ1-2; 9 nucleotides line up with TRBD1. The CDR3 has 13 amino acids. The V and J ends lost 6 bases and 5 bases, in that order; junction bases with no gene match: 4. CDR1 is SEHNR and CDR2 is FQNEAQ in the germline V gene (reference sequence). The CDR3 reads CASRDRGGYGYTF. For the CDR3, the DNA is TGTGCCAGCAGGGACAGGGGAGGGTATGGCTACACCTTC. Full variable domain (remainder filled in from reference TRBV7-9 and TRBJ1-2): DTGVSQNPRHKITKRGQNVTFRCDPISEHNRLYWYRQTLGQGPEFLTYFQNEAQLEKSRLLSDRFSAERPKGSFSTLEIQRTEQGDSAMYLCASRDRGGYGYTFGSGTRLTVV.

This chain uses TRBV5-5 with TRBJ1-4; TRBD1 agrees at 8 bases. Unmatched junction bases numbered 5, after V lost 4 bases and J lost 0 bases. The germline CDR1 and CDR2 sequences are SGHKS and YYEKEE (reference sequence). This CDR3 contains 16 residues. CDR3 amino acids: CASSSIQGATNEKLFF. The CDR3 nucleotides are TGTGCCAGCAGCAGTATACAGGGGGCAACTAATGAAAAACTGTTTTTT.

This clone was seen only once. The V gene is TRBV7-2, the J gene TRBJ2-7; 8 bases are a match to TRBD1. Germline V gives CDR1 SGHTA, CDR2 FQGNSA. The CDR3 runs to 14 residues. Trimming cost V 5 bases and J 3 bases; bases outside gene matches: 6. The CDR3 loop is CASSRTGQVYEQYF. The CDR3 coding sequence is TGTGCCAGCAGCCGTACGGGACAGGTCTACGAGCAGTACTTC.

This clone was detected a few times. The V call is TRBV7-2, the J call TRBJ1-3; D perhaps matches TRBD1 (5 bases). CDR3 size: 16 residues. Between the trimmed V and J ends, which lost 4 bases and 4 bases, there was a span of 17 bases. CDR1 SGHTA and CDR2 FQGNSA come from the germline V gene. The CDR3 coding sequence is TGTGCCAGCAGCTCCCAACCGGCAGGGTCAGGAAACACCATATATTTT. This sequence encodes CASSSQPAGSGNTIYF.

The V and J genes are TRBV12-3 or TRBV12-4 and TRBJ1-1; no definite D call. The CDR3 runs 13 residues. V lost 4 bases to trimming and J lost 5 bases, with 11 bases between them. CDR3 coding DNA: TGTGCCAGCAGTTCCGGGGTCTGGACTGAAGCTTTCTTT. Translation: CASSSGVWTEAFF.

CDR3 residues: CASSFSGAINEKLFF. The CDR3 bases are TGTGCCAGCAGCTTTTCAGGGGCGATTAATGAAAAACTGTTTTTT. This chain connects TRBV5-8 to TRBJ1-4, with a tentative D call TRBD1 (6 bases). The V gene lost 2 bases and the J gene lost 4 bases, with 12 bases spanning the gap. Germline CDR1 SGHTS, CDR2 YDEGEE. The CDR3 is made up of 15 amino acids.

About this clone: Other nucleotide sequences from this sample produce the same CDR3. The V gene is TRBV29-1, the J gene TRBJ1-2, with TRBD1 matching over 9 bases. The V segment lost 4 bases and the J segment 3 bases; nucleotides outside the gene matches: 0. Germline CDR1 SQVTM, CDR2 ANQGSEA. This CDR3 has 12 amino acids. CDR3 amino acids: CSVGTGDYGYTF. CDR3 coding DNA: TGCAGCGTTGGGACAGGGGACTATGGCTACACCTTC.

The chain uses TRBV19 and TRBJ2-1; 9 bases align to TRBD2. This CDR3 spans 14 amino acids. Per the germline V gene, CDR1 is LNHDA and CDR2 is SQIVND (reference sequence). The J segment lost 10 bases and the V segment lost 6 bases, leaving 10 bases of the junction unmatched. The CDR3 loop reads CASSRGGGAQEQFF. DNA of the CDR3: TGTGCCAGTAGCCGGGGCGGGGGGGCTCAGGAGCAGTTCTTC.

The CDR3 region has the DNA TGTGCCAGCAGCTTGGCAGGGGCCAGGAGCGGGGAGCTGTTTTTT. This translates into CASSLAGARSGELFF. The chain carries TRBV5-4 and TRBJ2-2, with D maybe TRBD1 (6 bases). CDR3 length: 15 amino acids. Germline V gene data show CDR1 as SGHNT and CDR2 as YYREEE (reference sequence). V shed 0 bases and J shed 7 bases, with 13 bases lying between them.

This chain joins TRBV19 and TRBJ1-5; 8 nucleotides line up with TRBD1. CDR1 LNHDA and CDR2 SQIVND come from the germline V gene (reference sequence). V dropped 9 bases and J dropped 2; count of bases not matched to a gene: 9. The CDR3 consists of 15 residues. The CDR3 nucleotides are TGTGCCAGCCGCGCCCCGGGACAGGGCAATCAGCCCCAGCATTTT. Translating it yields CASRAPGQGNQPQHF.

The chain joins TRBV18 to TRBJ1-2; TRBD1 matches 7 bases. Trimming took 6 bases from V and 1 from J; bases not matched to a gene: 11. The germline gives CDR1 KGHSH, CDR2 LQKENI. The CDR3 covers 16 residues. The CDR3 nucleotides are TGTGCCAGCTCCCTATTCGAGGGACAGCTTAACTATGGCTACACCTTC. Protein: CASSLFEGQLNYGYTF.

The chain is built from TRBV20-1 and TRBJ2-7; D uncertain. Germline values: CDR1 DFQATT, CDR2 SNEGSKA (reference sequence). Between the trimmed V and J ends, which lost 7 bases and 1 base, there was a span of 8 bases. CDR3 size: 11 residues. CDR3 sequence (DNA): TGCAGTGTTCCCCAGTCCTACGAGCAGTACTTC. Translating it yields CSVPQSYEQYF.

The gene calls are TRBV6-2 or TRBV6-3 and TRBJ2-1; 14 bases map to TRBD2. The length of the CDR3 is 15 residues. CDR1 and CDR2 from the germline V gene are MNHEY and SVGEGT. Trimming cost V 6 bases and J 9 bases; bases outside gene matches: 7. This CDR3 reads CASSPGTSGGSEQFF. In DNA form, the CDR3 reads TGTGCCAGCAGCCCCGGGACTAGCGGGGGCAGTGAGCAGTTCTTC.

The chain has TRBV4-2 and TRBJ2-3; D is unresolved. This CDR3 is built from 14 residues. Per the germline V gene, CDR1 is LGHNA and CDR2 is YNFKEQ. V was trimmed by 0 bases and J by 4 bases, leaving 8 bases between them. Here the CDR3 DNA reads TGTGCCAGCAGCCAAGAAGTACGGGCAGATACGCAGTATTTT. Protein sequence: CASSQEVRADTQYF.

The J gene is TRBJ1-2, the V gene TRBV9; 8 nucleotides align to TRBD1. The CDR3 is 13 amino acids. V trimming: 5 bases; J trimming: 9 bases; junction bases outside the gene matches: 9. Germline CDR1 is SGDLS and CDR2 is YYNGEE. CDR3 in amino acids: CASRPGTGSRYTF. CDR3 nucleotide sequence: TGTGCCAGCAGACCCGGGACAGGAAGTCGCTACACCTTC. The full variable domain, completed using reference TRBV9 and TRBJ1-2, is DSGVTQTPKHLITATGQRVTLRCSPRSGDLSVYWYQQSLDQGLQFLIQYYNGEERAKGNILERFSAQQFPDLHSELNLSSLELGDSALYFCASRPGTGSRYTFGSGTRLTVV.

This clone has just a few counts. V is TRBV7-2 and J is TRBJ1-2; D gene ambiguous. The CDR3 contains 14 residues. Looked up from germline, CDR1 is SGHTA and CDR2 is FQGNSA. V was shortened by 5 bases and J by 2 bases, with 12 bases between the two germline ends. The CDR3 DNA sequence: TGTGCCAGCAGCCAGACACCGACAAACTATGGCTACACCTTC. Protein: CASSQTPTNYGYTF.